The next 30 T cell receptor beta chains were all read from a single sample in a study of T cell responses to AZD1222 COVID-19 vaccine. Profiling relied on immunoSEQ multiplex PCR, and the TCRdb table lists in-frame clones only, not all of them. The data show 170,000 or so clones, 85% to 95% seen once. The specimen comprised peripheral blood, sampled 28 days after the second dose of the MenACWY control vaccine. These TCRs come from an adult who received the MenACWY meningococcal vaccine as a control.

This clone was observed a single time. The chain links TRBV6-5 to TRBJ2-2; D might be TRBD1 or TRBD2, each matching 6 bases. Germline V gives CDR1 MNHEY, CDR2 SVGAGI. CDR3 length equals 15 residues. Between the trimmed V and J ends, which lost 6 bases and 2 bases, there was a span of 13 bases. Here the CDR3 DNA reads TGTGCCAGCAGAGGGGGGACAACAAACACCGGGGAGCTGTTTTTT. Amino acid sequence: CASRGGTTNTGELFF.

The V gene is TRBV30, the J gene TRBJ1-5; D is unclear. Germline V gene sequence: CDR1 GTSNPN, CDR2 SVGIG (reference sequence). V lost 0 bases to trimming and J lost 6 bases, with 12 bases between them. This CDR3 spans 14 amino acids. As DNA, the CDR3 is TGTGCCTGGAGTGTAATTGGGGTTCGTCAGCCCCAGCATTTT. Protein sequence: CAWSVIGVRQPQHF. The entire variable domain, with the rest obtained from reference TRBV30 and TRBJ1-5, is as follows: SQTIHQWPATLVQPVGSPLSLECTVEGTSNPNLYWYRQAAGRGLQLLFYSVGIGQISSEVPQNLSASRPQDRQFILSSKKLLLSDSGFYLCAWSVIGVRQPQHFGDGTRLSIL.

The gene calls are TRBV5-5 and TRBJ1-4, with D maybe TRBD1 (6 bases). Germline assignment: CDR1 SGHKS and CDR2 YYEKEE (reference sequence). The CDR3 totals 14 residues. V lost 0 bases and J lost 6, with 9 bases in between. CDR3: CASSLGQVDEKLFF. The CDR3 DNA reads as TGTGCCAGCAGCTTGGGACAGGTTGATGAAAAACTGTTTTTT. The full variable domain, in which reference TRBV5-5 and TRBJ1-4 provide the parts outside the CDR3, is DAGVTQSPTHLIKTRGQQVTLRCSPISGHKSVSWYQQVLGQGPQFIFQYYEKEERGRGNFPDRFSARQFPNYSSELNVNALLLGDSALYLCASSLGQVDEKLFFGSGTQLSVL.

The chain joins TRBV6-5 to TRBJ1-1, with D possibly being TRBD1 (5 bases). The germline CDR1 and CDR2 sequences are MNHEY and SVGAGI. The CDR3 sequence is 14 residues long. The V end lost 5 bases, the J end lost 3 bases, and 13 bases lay between the germline ends. The CDR3 DNA is TGTGCCAGCAGTATCTCGTGGGACTACACTGAAGCTTTCTTT. This codes for CASSISWDYTEAFF.

The genes are TRBV6-1 and TRBJ2-7; D tentatively reads TRBD1 or TRBD2 (6 bases each). The germline V and J ends were trimmed by 2 bases and 7 bases, with 12 bases remaining between them. The germline V gene encodes CDR1 MNHNS and CDR2 SASEGT. The CDR3 covers 13 residues. The CDR3 DNA reads TGTGCCAGCAGTGAAACCGGGGGCCGGGAGCAGTACTTC. Its protein product is CASSETGGREQYF.

V usage is TRBV30 and J usage is TRBJ1-4, with a weak D call TRBD1 (5 bases). The CDR3 spans 15 residues. The V end was cut by 0 bases, the J end by 3 bases, with 11 bases between. Germline assignment: CDR1 GTSNPN and CDR2 SVGIG (reference sequence). This CDR3 is CAWSVSGAPNEKLFF. CDR3 coding DNA: TGTGCCTGGAGTGTATCTGGGGCCCCTAATGAAAAACTGTTTTTT. Full variable domain (outside the CDR3, taken from reference TRBV30 and TRBJ1-4): SQTIHQWPATLVQPVGSPLSLECTVEGTSNPNLYWYRQAAGRGLQLLFYSVGIGQISSEVPQNLSASRPQDRQFILSSKKLLLSDSGFYLCAWSVSGAPNEKLFFGSGTQLSVL.

The rearrangement joins TRBV6-5 to TRBJ2-7; D gene ambiguous. This CDR3 spans 13 amino acids. The germline V gene has CDR1 MNHEY and CDR2 SVGAGI. Trimming stripped 3 bases from V and 3 bases from J, with 9 bases between. In DNA, the CDR3 is TGTGCCAGCAGTTATATGGGGAACTACGAGCAGTACTTC. Its protein product is CASSYMGNYEQYF.

This sequence joins TRBV10-3 and TRBJ2-7; 9 nucleotides align to TRBD2. Germline V gene lookup returns CDR1 ENHRY and CDR2 SYGVKD. The junction had 7 bases not matched to a gene; V was cut back by 0 bases and J by 7 bases. This CDR3 is 15 amino acids long. The CDR3 nucleotides read TGTGCCATCAGTGAGTCGAACGCGGGGGGGCGGGAGCAGTACTTC. Protein product: CAISESNAGGREQYF.

The chain recombines TRBV25-1 with TRBJ2-7, with TRBD1 matching 8 bases. CDR1 is MGHDK, CDR2 SYGVNS, per germline. V lost 4 bases, J lost 1 base, and 0 bases stayed unmatched. The CDR3 totals 13 residues. CDR3: CASSGTGSYEQYF. CDR3 in DNA: TGTGCCAGCAGTGGGACAGGGTCCTACGAGCAGTACTTC.

This clone was seen only once. This chain uses TRBV5-1 with TRBJ2-3; D assignment may be TRBD1 or TRBD2 (5 bases each). This CDR3 contains 15 residues. V lost 3 bases and J 2 bases, leaving 13 bases between the germline ends. Germline CDR1 and CDR2: SGHRS and YFSETQ. CDR3: CASSWRGADTDTQYF. CDR3 nucleotides: TGCGCCAGCAGCTGGAGAGGGGCCGACACAGATACGCAGTATTTT.

The CDR3, as DNA: TGCGCCAGCAGCGTCGGGGGGACAGCGAGACTTGGGAACACCATATATTTT. This gives the protein CASSVGGTARLGNTIYF. V usage is TRBV5-1 and J usage is TRBJ1-3; 7 bases are a match to TRBD1. The CDR3 is made up of 17 amino acids. From germline, CDR1 is SGHRS and CDR2 YFSETQ. With 4 bases clipped from V and 7 bases from J, the junction kept 17 bases outside the gene matches.

The chain employs TRBV5-1 and TRBJ1-1; 7 nucleotides agree with TRBD1. This CDR3 spans 16 amino acids. Germline values: CDR1 SGHRS, CDR2 YFSETQ. The V segment lost 4 bases and the J segment 3 bases; nucleotides outside the gene matches: 12. The CDR3 sequence is CASSARDSGKDTEAFF. As DNA, the CDR3 is TGCGCCAGCAGCGCCCGGGACAGTGGTAAGGACACTGAAGCTTTCTTT.

This chain connects TRBV5-5 to TRBJ1-5; D uncertain. The V end lost 0 bases, the J end lost 2 bases, and 6 bases lay between the germline ends. Germline values: CDR1 SGHKS, CDR2 YYEKEE (reference sequence). The CDR3 has 14 amino acids. Here the CDR3 DNA reads TGTGCCAGCAGCTTGGACAGTCGCAATCAGCCCCAGCATTTT. Translation: CASSLDSRNQPQHF.

This chain uses TRBV30 with TRBJ2-7; D gene unclear. Germline values: CDR1 GTSNPN, CDR2 SVGIG (reference sequence). The CDR3 is made up of 10 amino acids. Trimming stripped 4 bases from V and 3 bases from J, with 4 bases between. CDR3 protein: CAWKGYEQYF. CDR3 in DNA: TGTGCCTGGAAAGGCTACGAGCAGTACTTC.

The DNA of the CDR3 is TGTGCCAGCAGCTTGGGGGGCCTCTATGGCTACACCTTC. This codes for CASSLGGLYGYTF. The V and J genes are TRBV12-3 or TRBV12-4 and TRBJ1-2; D may be TRBD1 (6 bases). There are 13 residues in the CDR3. V lost 6 bases, J lost 4 bases, and 12 bases lay in between.

The rearrangement links TRBV6-5 to TRBJ1-6; D call uncertain. This CDR3 contains 14 residues. Trimming stripped 2 bases from V and 4 bases from J, with 6 bases between. Per germline, CDR1 MNHEY and CDR2 SVGAGI. The CDR3 DNA reads TGTGCCAGCAGTTACGCTCAATATAATTCACCCCTCCACTTT. This encodes CASSYAQYNSPLHF.

CDR3 protein: CSASMGGETQYF. For the CDR3, the DNA is TGCAGTGCTAGTATGGGGGGAGAGACCCAGTACTTC. The V and J genes are TRBV20-1 and TRBJ2-5, with D possibly being TRBD2 (6 bases). The CDR3 consists of 12 residues. The germline V gene encodes CDR1 DFQATT and CDR2 SNEGSKA (reference sequence). V lost 3 bases to trimming and J lost 4 bases, with 9 bases between them.

About this clone itself: Other DNA variants within this sample encode the same CDR3. The rearrangement links TRBV30 to TRBJ1-1; D perhaps matches TRBD1 (5 bases). This CDR3 contains 13 residues. V lost 2 bases, J lost 0 bases, and 7 bases lay in between. The germline V gene has CDR1 GTSNPN and CDR2 SVGIG (reference sequence). DNA of the CDR3: TGTGCCTGGAGTCGGGGGGTGAACACTGAAGCTTTCTTT. Encoded protein: CAWSRGVNTEAFF.

The chain has TRBV21-1 and TRBJ1-1; the tabulated D call, TRBD1, remains unverified against the DNA. TRBV21-1 is given as a pseudogene. The CDR3 has 14 amino acids. The DNA of the CDR3 is TGTGCCAGCAGCAAACGTGGCCGCCCCACTGAAGCTTTCTTT. Translating it yields CASSKRGRPTEAFF.

This chain joins TRBV7-2 and TRBJ1-3; D is perhaps TRBD1 (6 bases). Trimming pared 5 bases from V and 8 bases from J, leaving 13 bases between. This CDR3 is built from 13 residues. Per germline, CDR1 SGHTA and CDR2 FQGNSA. The CDR3 reads CASSVDSPDTIYF. CDR3 bases: TGTGCCAGCAGCGTGGACAGCCCGGACACCATATATTTT.

This clone has only a few counts. The V and J genes are TRBV5-1 and TRBJ2-5; 12 bases agree with TRBD1. Trimming took 2 bases from V and 5 from J; bases not matched to a gene: 7. The germline CDR1 and CDR2 sequences are SGHRS and YFSETQ. This CDR3 has 16 amino acids. The CDR3 nucleotides are TGCGCCAGCAGCTTAGGGACAGGGGGCGCGGGGGAGACCCAGTACTTC. It yields the protein CASSLGTGGAGETQYF.

The chain combines TRBV6-5 with TRBJ1-2; no clear D gene. The length of the CDR3 is 14 residues. CDR1 MNHEY and CDR2 SVGAGI come from the germline V gene. Trimming cost V 2 bases and J 2 bases, with 9 bases left between them. The CDR3 nucleotides read TGTGCCAGCAGTTACGGTCTCAGAAACTATGGCTACACCTTC. Translated: CASSYGLRNYGYTF.

The chain carries TRBV5-1 and TRBJ1-2; TRBD1 aligns across 12 bases. CDR3 size: 15 residues. V lost 5 bases and J lost 2; bases outside the gene matches: 4. CDR1 SGHRS and CDR2 YFSETQ come from the germline V gene. CDR3 sequence reads: CASRGTGGENYGYTF. The CDR3 coding sequence is TGCGCCAGCAGGGGGACAGGGGGCGAGAACTATGGCTACACCTTC.

The V and J genes are TRBV5-6 and TRBJ1-5, with a weak D call TRBD1 (6 bases). Germline-derived CDR1 and CDR2 are SGHDT and YYEEEE. V lost 7 bases to trimming and J lost 5 bases, with 16 bases between them. CDR3 length equals 14 residues. The CDR3 spells CASSWARGDQPQHF. CDR3 in DNA: TGTGCCAGCTCCTGGGCCAGGGGAGATCAGCCCCAGCATTTT.

This chain links TRBV7-8 with TRBJ1-5; D may be TRBD1 (5 bases). With 1 base removed from V and 5 bases from J, the gap between germline ends came to 12 bases. Germline CDR1 is SGHVS and CDR2 is FQNEAQ. The length of the CDR3 is 15 residues. CDR3 coding DNA: TGTGCCAGCAGCTTAGAGGGGCCGGGACATCAGCCCCAGCATTTT. Translated, it gives CASSLEGPGHQPQHF. The full variable domain, its missing parts supplied by reference TRBV7-8 and TRBJ1-5, is GAGVSQSPRYKVAKRGQDVALRCDPISGHVSLFWYQQALGQGPEFLTYFQNEAQLDKSGLPSDRFFAERPEGSVSTLKIQRTQQEDSAVYLCASSLEGPGHQPQHFGDGTRLSIL.

The V and J genes are TRBV12-3 or TRBV12-4 and TRBJ2-7; unclear D gene. This CDR3 has 13 amino acids. V gave up 1 base and J gave up 1 base, with 5 bases separating them. DNA of the CDR3: TGTGCCAGCAGTTTAGTCCAGTCCTACGAGCAGTACTTC. This gives the protein CASSLVQSYEQYF.

This chain connects TRBV9 to TRBJ2-6; D gene ambiguous. The CDR3 loop spans 16 amino acids. V was pared by 0 bases and J by 2 bases, with 9 bases between. Per germline, CDR1 SGDLS and CDR2 YYNGEE. The CDR3 DNA reads TGTGCCAGCAGCGTAGATGAGCGACCTGGGGCCAACGTCCTGACTTTC. As protein: CASSVDERPGANVLTF.

The V and J genes are TRBV4-2 and TRBJ1-1; D might be TRBD1 (6 bases). Germline V gene sequence: CDR1 LGHNA, CDR2 YNFKEQ. Trimming removed 3 bases at V and 4 bases at J, with 12 bases between. This CDR3 is 14 amino acids long. In DNA, the CDR3 is TGTGCCAGCAGCCAGACAGGTGGGCCCACTGAAGCTTTCTTT. Amino acid sequence: CASSQTGGPTEAFF.

CDR3 sequence (DNA): TGTGCCTGGAGTAAGGGGTTTCTCTATGGCTACACCTTC. Its translation is CAWSKGFLYGYTF. This chain links TRBV30 with TRBJ1-2, with D perhaps TRBD1 (5 bases). Germline V gene lookup returns CDR1 GTSNPN and CDR2 SVGIG (reference sequence). V gave up 2 bases and J gave up 4 bases, with 11 bases separating them. This CDR3 has 13 amino acids.

This clone was seen only once. The chain couples TRBV6-2 or TRBV6-3 to TRBJ1-5; TRBD1 agrees at 8 bases. V dropped 5 bases and J dropped 3; count of bases not matched to a gene: 9. CDR3 size: 16 residues. CDR1 MNHEY and CDR2 SVGEGT come from the germline V gene. CDR3 in amino acids: CASSGSDRGFNQPQHF. CDR3 nucleotides: TGTGCCAGCAGTGGATCCGACAGGGGCTTCAATCAGCCCCAGCATTTT.